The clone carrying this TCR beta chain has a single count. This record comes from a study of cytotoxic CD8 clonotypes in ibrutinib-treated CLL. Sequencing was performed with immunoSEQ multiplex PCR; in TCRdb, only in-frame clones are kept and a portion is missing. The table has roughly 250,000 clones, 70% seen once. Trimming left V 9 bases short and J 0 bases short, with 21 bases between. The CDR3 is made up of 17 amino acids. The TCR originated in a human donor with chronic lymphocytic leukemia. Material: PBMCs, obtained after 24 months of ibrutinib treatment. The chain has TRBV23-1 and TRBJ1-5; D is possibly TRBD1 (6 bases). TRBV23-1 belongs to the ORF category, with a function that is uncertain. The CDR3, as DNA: TGCGCCAGGGTGCTGGGACACAATTGGAATAGCAATCAGCCCCAGCATTTT. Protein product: CARVLGHNWNSNQPQHF.